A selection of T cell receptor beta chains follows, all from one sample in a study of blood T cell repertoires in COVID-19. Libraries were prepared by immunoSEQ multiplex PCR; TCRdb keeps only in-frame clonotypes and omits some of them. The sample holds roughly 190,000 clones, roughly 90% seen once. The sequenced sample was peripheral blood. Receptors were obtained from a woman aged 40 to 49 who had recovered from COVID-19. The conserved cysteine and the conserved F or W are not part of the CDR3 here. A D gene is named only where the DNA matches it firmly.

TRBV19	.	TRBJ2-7	ASSITGFSYEQY
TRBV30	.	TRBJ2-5	AWTPQMGTQY
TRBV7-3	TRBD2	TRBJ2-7	ASSQAGGSYEQY
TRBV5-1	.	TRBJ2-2	ASSLELMNTGELF
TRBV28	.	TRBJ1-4	ASSLGGAANEKLF
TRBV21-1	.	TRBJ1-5	ASSNYTGFQPQH
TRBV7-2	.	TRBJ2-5	ASSFQGIIAETQY
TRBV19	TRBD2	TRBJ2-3	ASTPTGTSGTRTDTQY
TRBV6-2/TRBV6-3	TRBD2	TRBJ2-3	ASSYVTLGEGLVGTDTQY
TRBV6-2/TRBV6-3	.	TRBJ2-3	ASRPQGFRDTQY
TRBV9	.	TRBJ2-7	ASSPLGSTYEQY
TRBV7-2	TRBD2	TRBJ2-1	ASSLSTSAGEQF
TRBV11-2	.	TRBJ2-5	ASSFSPPAGARETQY
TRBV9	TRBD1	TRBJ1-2	ASSPRQGLPYGYT
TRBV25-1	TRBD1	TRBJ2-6	ASSVDRGYSGANVLT
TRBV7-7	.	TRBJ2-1	ASSRSGTQSYNEQF
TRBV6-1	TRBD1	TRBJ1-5	ASSGTGYYSNQPQH
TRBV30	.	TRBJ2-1	AWSVGSYNEQF
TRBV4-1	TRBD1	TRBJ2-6	ASSQAGTGNSGANVLT
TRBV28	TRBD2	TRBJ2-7	ASSLLAGGPVYEQY
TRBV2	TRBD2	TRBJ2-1	ASRVAGGDLVQF
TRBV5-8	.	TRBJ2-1	ASSLPRSGTRYNEQF
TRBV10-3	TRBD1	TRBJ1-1	ASGTGKTNTEAF
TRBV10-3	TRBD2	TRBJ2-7	AISDGTSGLPHEQY
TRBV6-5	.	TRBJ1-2	ASRTAFYGYT
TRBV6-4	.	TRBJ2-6	ASRPLEGAGANVLT
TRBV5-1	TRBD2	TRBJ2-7	ASSFGRGSHEQY
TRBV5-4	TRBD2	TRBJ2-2	ASSLGSAGGVTGELF
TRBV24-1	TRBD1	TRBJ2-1	ATSDATGGASYNEQF
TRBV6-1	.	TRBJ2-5	ASSEDPGTLGGETQY
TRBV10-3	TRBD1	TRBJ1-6	AIMAGTGGSPLH
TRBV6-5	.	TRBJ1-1	ASNGFRFQNTEAF